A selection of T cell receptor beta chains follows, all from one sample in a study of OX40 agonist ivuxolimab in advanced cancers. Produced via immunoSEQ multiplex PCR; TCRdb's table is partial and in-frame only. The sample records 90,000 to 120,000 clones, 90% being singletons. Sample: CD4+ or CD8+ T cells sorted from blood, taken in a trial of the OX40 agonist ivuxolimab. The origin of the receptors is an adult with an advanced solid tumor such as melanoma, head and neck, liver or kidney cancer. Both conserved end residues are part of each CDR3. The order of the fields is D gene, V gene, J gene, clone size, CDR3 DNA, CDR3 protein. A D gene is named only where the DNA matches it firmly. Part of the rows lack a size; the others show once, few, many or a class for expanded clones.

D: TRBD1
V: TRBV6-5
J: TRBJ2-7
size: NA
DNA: TGTGCCAGCAGTTACCGGGACAGGGAAGGCTACGAGCAGTACTTC
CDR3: CASSYRDREGYEQYF

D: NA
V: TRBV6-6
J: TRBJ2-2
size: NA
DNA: TGTGCCAGCAGTTACGACCAACTATTGAACACCGGGGAGCTGTTTTTT
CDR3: CASSYDQLLNTGELFF

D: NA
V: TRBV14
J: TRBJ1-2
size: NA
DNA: TGTGCCAGCAGCCCGGGACCGAGCTATGGCTACACCTTC
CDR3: CASSPGPSYGYTF

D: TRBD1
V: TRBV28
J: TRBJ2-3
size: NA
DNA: TGTGCCAGCATCACTGCGGGACAGGGAGGAGATACGCAGTATTTT
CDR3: CASITAGQGGDTQYF

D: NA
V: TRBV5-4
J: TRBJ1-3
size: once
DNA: TGTGCCAGCAGCCACCCTAATCTTGGAAACACCATATATTTT
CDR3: CASSHPNLGNTIYF

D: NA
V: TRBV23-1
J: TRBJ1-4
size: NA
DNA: TGCGCCAGCAGTCAATGGCGGAATGTCGAGGGGTTTTTGAAACTGTTTTTT
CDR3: CASSQWRNVEGFLKLFF

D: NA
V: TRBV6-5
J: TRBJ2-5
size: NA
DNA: TGTGCCAGCAGTAGCTCGATTCAAGAGACCCAGTACTTC
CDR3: CASSSSIQETQYF

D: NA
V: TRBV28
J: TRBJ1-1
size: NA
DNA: TGTGCCAGCAGCTCCGGGGCCGGGGCGGCGCCTCCCTTT
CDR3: CASSSGAGAAPPF

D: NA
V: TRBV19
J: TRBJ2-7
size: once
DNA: TGTGCCAGTAGTATTGGTCCCCTCTCCTACGAGCAGTACTTC
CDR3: CASSIGPLSYEQYF

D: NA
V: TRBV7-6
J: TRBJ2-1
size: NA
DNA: TGTGCCAGCAGCTTAGGCGGGGTCTCCTACAATGAGCAGTTCTTC
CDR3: CASSLGGVSYNEQFF

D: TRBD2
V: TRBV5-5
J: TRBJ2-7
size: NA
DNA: TGTGCCAGCAGCTATCTTGCTAAGGGACTAGGAGTAGGCGAGCAGTACTTC
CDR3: CASSYLAKGLGVGEQYF

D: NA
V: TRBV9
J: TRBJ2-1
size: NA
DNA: TGTGCCAGCAGCCTCCTGGGGCAGGCCTACAATGAGCAGTTCTTC
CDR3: CASSLLGQAYNEQFF

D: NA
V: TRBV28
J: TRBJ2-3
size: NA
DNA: TGTGCCAGCAGTTTAGGGAACCGGGTTACGCAGTATTTT
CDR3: CASSLGNRVTQYF

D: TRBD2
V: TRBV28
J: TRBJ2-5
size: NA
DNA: TGTGCCATAGGAGTAGCGGGAGGGCAAGAGACCCAGTACTTC
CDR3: CAIGVAGGQETQYF

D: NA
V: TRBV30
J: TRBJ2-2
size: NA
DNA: TGTGCCTGGAGTCTGTGGACAGTTACAAACACCGGGGAGCTGTTTTTT
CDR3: CAWSLWTVTNTGELFF

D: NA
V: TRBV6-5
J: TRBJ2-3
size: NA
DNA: TGTGCCAGCAGTCGGAGCCCGGCAGGGGCAGATACGCAGTATTTT
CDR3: CASSRSPAGADTQYF

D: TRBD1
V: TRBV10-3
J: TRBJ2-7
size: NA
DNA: TGTGCCATCAGCCAGGGGGCTAGGGACGAGCAGTACTTC
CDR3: CAISQGARDEQYF

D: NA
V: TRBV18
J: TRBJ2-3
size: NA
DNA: TGTGCCAGCTCACCGGCATCCACAGATACGCAGTATTTT
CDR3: CASSPASTDTQYF

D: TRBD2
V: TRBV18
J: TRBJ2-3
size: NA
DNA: TGTGCCAGCTCACCACCGTCTAGCGGGAGAGAGGCAGATACGCAGTATTTT
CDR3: CASSPPSSGREADTQYF

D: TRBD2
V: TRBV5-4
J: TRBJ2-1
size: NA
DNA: TGTGCCAGCAGCGCGGGACTAGCGGGACTGAGCTCCTACAATGAGCAGTTCTTC
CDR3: CASSAGLAGLSSYNEQFF

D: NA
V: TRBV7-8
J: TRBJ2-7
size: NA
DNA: TGTGCCAGCAGCTTACCGGGACAAGGGGTCTACGAGCAGTACTTC
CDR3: CASSLPGQGVYEQYF

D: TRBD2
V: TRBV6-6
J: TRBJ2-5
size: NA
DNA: TGTGCCAGCATCCTTGGGGGACTAGCGGGAGTCGAGACCCAGTACTTC
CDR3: CASILGGLAGVETQYF

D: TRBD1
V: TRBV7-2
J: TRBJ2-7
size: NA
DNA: TGTGCCAGCAGCTGGGGACAGCTAGTCTCCTACGAGCAGTACTTC
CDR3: CASSWGQLVSYEQYF

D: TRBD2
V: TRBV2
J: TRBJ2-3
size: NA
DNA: TGTGCCAGCAGTCGCACACTAGCGGGGAGCACAGATACGCAGTATTTT
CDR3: CASSRTLAGSTDTQYF

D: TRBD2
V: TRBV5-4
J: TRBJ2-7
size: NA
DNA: TGTGCCAGCAGCACAAGCGGGATAGGGTCCTACGAGCAGTACTTC
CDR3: CASSTSGIGSYEQYF

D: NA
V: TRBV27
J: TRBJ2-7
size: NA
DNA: TGTGCCAGCAGGTCTGATTCCTACGAGCAGTACTTC
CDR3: CASRSDSYEQYF

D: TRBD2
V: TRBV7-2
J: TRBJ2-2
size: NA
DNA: TGTGCCAGCAGCTTAGTGACTAGCCCCGGGGAGCTGTTTTTT
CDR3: CASSLVTSPGELFF

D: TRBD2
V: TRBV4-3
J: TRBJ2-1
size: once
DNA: TGCGCCAGCAGCCACCTAGCGGAACGCTACAATGAGCAGTTCTTC
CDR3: CASSHLAERYNEQFF

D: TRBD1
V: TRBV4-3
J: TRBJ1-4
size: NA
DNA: TGCGCCAGCAGCGCCGACAGGGGGGTTTATGAAAAACTGTTTTTT
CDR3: CASSADRGVYEKLFF

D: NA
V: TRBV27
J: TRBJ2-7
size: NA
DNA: TGTGCCAGCAGTTTAGGTAGAGGGGCCTACGAGCAGTACTTC
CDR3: CASSLGRGAYEQYF

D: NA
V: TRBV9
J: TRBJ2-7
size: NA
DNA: TGTGCCAGCAGCGTAAACCAGTTCTCCTACGAGCAGTACTTC
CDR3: CASSVNQFSYEQYF

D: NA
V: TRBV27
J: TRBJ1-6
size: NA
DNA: TGTGCCAGCAGTACATATTATAATTCACCCCTCCACTTT
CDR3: CASSTYYNSPLHF

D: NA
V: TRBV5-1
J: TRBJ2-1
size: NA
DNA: TGCGCCAGCAGCTTGGTAGAGGGGTACAATGAGCAGTTCTTC
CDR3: CASSLVEGYNEQFF

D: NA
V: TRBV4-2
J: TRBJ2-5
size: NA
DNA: TGTGCCAGCAGCCAAGGATCGGCGTTCGGAGAGACCCAGTACTTC
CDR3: CASSQGSAFGETQYF

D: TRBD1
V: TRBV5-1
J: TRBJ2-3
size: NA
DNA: TGCGCCAGCCTAGTAGAGGGGGCACCCACAGATACGCAGTATTTT
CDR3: CASLVEGAPTDTQYF

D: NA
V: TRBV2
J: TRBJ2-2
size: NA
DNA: TGTGCCAGCAGTGTCCGGGACATCATAAACACCGGGGAGCTGTTTTTT
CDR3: CASSVRDIINTGELFF

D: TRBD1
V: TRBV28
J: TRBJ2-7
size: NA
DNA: TGTGCCAGCAGTTTGACAGGGATCGAGCAGTACTTC
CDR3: CASSLTGIEQYF

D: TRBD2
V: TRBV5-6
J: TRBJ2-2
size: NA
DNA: TGTGCCAGCGTACTAGCGGGAGTAAAAACCGAGGAGCTGTTTTTT
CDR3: CASVLAGVKTEELFF

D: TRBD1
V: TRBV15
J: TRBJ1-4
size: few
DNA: TGTGCCACCAGCAGAGGAGACAGGGACGAAAAACTGTTTTTT
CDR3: CATSRGDRDEKLFF

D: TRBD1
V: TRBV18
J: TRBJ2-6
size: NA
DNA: TGTGCCAGCTCACCACTGGGACAGGGGGCTCAAGGTGGTGGGGCCAACGTCCTGACTTTC
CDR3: CASSPLGQGAQGGGANVLTF

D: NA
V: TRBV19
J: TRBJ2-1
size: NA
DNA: TGTGCGACCGTACGGGCCCTAGCTGGCGGTTATGAGCAGTTCTTC
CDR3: CATVRALAGGYEQFF

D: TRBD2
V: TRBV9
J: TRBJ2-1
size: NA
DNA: TGTGCCAGCAGCGTGGTCCCTAGCGGGGGGGGCAATGAGCAGTTCTTC
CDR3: CASSVVPSGGGNEQFF

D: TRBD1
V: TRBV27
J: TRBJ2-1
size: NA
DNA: TGTGCCAGCAAGCGACAGGGGGCAACCTACAATGAGCAGTTCTTC
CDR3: CASKRQGATYNEQFF

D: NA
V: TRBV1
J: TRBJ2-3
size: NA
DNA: TGCACCAGCAGCCAAGATCAACGGCGAGATACGCAGTATTTT
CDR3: CTSSQDQRRDTQYF

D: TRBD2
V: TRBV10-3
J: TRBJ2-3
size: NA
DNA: TGTGCCATCAGTGATGCGGGAGGGTCAGGAGATACGCAGTATTTT
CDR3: CAISDAGGSGDTQYF

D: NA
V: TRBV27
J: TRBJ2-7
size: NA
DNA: TGTGCCAGCAGTGGAGAAAGGAGGCACCTTTACGAGCAGTACTTC
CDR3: CASSGERRHLYEQYF